The clone carrying this T cell receptor beta chain occurred a few times. Its antigen is still unknown. The data derive from a study of response to subunit inactivated influenza vaccine. General study findings and limits: Only a handful of new T cells, the authors suggested, are recruited with each seasonal influenza vaccination.

Deletions cut 1 base from V and 6 bases from J, with 10 bases between. The CDR3 is made up of 13 amino acids. In germline, CDR1 is SGHRS, CDR2 YFSETQ. MiXCR was run by TCRdb on the RT-PCR reads, yielding one entry per CDR3 protein. The repertoire holds under 950,000 distinct CDR3 sequences, with about 20% as singletons. Material: PBMCs from blood, obtained around 5 days after vaccination. This receptor was taken from a man between 50 and 59 years old who received an inactivated influenza vaccine. The chain has TRBV5-1 and TRBJ1-2; no reliable D call. The CDR3 is CASSLLQSDGYTF. Written as DNA, the CDR3 is TGCGCCAGCAGCTTGCTACAGTCGGATGGCTACACCTTC.